This TCR beta chain was retrieved from a study of post-analysis software for immune sequencing data. Points from the study as a whole: When the samples were clustered directly with F measure, those that had been prepared in the same batch showed strong co-clustering.

With regard to this clonotype: Its antigen is currently unknown.

V was pared by 0 bases and J by 8 bases, with 16 bases between. CDR3 size: 15 residues. In germline, CDR1 is DFQATT, CDR2 SNEGSKA (reference sequence). Presence of unique molecular identifiers characterized the TCR beta cDNA libraries. Each CDR3 protein gets one entry after TCRdb re-called the PCR reads with MiXCR. Found here are around 150,000 distinct CDR3 sequences, around 34% of them singletons; the top ten hold under 30%. The V call is TRBV20-1, the J call TRBJ1-4; possible D gene TRBD1, 6 bases. This TCR was sampled from a girl aged 10-17 years with multiple sclerosis. The sample here was blood, taken after autologous hematopoietic stem cell transplantation. The CDR3: CSARDMEGVQEKLFF. The CDR3 nucleotides are TGCAGTGCTAGAGATATGGAGGGGGTGCAAGAAAAACTGTTTTTT.